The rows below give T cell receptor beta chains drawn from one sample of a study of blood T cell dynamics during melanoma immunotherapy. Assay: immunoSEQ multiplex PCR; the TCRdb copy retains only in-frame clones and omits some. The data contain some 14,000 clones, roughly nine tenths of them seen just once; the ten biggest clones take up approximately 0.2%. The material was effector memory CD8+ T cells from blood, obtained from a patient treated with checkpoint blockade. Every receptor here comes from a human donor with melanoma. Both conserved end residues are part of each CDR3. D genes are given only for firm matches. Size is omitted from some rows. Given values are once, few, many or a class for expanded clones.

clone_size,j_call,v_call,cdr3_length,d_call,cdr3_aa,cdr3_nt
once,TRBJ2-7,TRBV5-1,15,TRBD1,CASSYSTDRGYEQYF,TGCGCCAGCAGCTACTCTACTGACAGGGGCTACGAGCAGTACTTC
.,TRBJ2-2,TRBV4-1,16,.,CASSQVGEINTGELFF,TGCGCCAGCAGCCAAGTGGGGGAAATAAACACCGGGGAGCTGTTTTTT
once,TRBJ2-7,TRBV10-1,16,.,CATRPGTRPHPYEQYF,TGCGCCACCCGTCCCGGGACTCGACCGCATCCTTACGAGCAGTACTTC
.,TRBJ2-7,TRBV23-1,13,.,CASSLAGSYEQYF,TGCGCCAGCAGTCTAGCAGGGAGCTACGAGCAGTACTTC
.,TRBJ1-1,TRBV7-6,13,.,CASSFQKNTEAFF,TGTGCCAGCAGCTTCCAGAAGAACACTGAAGCTTTCTTT
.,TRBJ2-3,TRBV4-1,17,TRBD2,CASSLRVGREIADTQYF,TGCGCCAGCAGCCTCCGCGTGGGGCGGGAGATCGCAGATACGCAGTATTTT
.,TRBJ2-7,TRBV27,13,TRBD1,CASSLGTAYEQYF,TGTGCCAGCAGTCTCGGGACAGCCTACGAGCAGTACTTC
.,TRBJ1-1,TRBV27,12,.,CASTNRHLEAFF,TGTGCCAGCACCAACAGACATTTGGAGGCTTTCTTT
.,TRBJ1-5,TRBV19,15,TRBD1,CASSRDRVGNQPQHF,TGTGCCAGTAGTAGGGACAGGGTGGGCAATCAGCCCCAGCATTTT
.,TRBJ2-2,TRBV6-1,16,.,CASSEAEGLGAGELFF,TGTGCCAGCAGTGAAGCGGAGGGGCTTGGGGCCGGGGAGCTGTTTTTT
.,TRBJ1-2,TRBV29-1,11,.,CSFYGAFGYTF,TGCAGCTTTTATGGGGCCTTTGGCTACACCTTC
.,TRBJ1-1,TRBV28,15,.,CASSAFTPWSTEAFF,TGTGCCAGCAGTGCATTCACCCCATGGTCTACCGAAGCTTTCTTT
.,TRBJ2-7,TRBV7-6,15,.,CASSLTRDFSYEQYF,TGTGCCAGCAGCTTAACCCGGGACTTCTCCTACGAGCAGTACTTC
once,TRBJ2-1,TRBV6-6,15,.,CASTLPPEGWNEQFF,TGTGCCAGCACCCTACCCCCCGAAGGGTGGAATGAGCAGTTCTTC
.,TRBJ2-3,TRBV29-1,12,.,CSVEGSTDTQYF,TGCAGCGTTGAAGGGTCTACAGATACGCAGTATTTT
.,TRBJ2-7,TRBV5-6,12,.,CASSWVGSEQYF,TGTGCCAGCAGCTGGGTTGGGTCCGAGCAGTACTTC
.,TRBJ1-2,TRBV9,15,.,CASSAPGMFSGGYTF,TGTGCCAGCAGCGCTCCGGGAATGTTCTCGGGCGGCTACACCTTC
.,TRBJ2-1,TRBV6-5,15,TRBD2,CASSLTSGRYNEQFF,TGTGCCAGCAGTCTAACTAGCGGGCGCTACAATGAGCAGTTCTTC
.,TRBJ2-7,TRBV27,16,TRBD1,CASTSPPGQGMGEQYF,TGTGCCAGCACTTCACCGCCGGGACAGGGGATGGGGGAGCAGTACTTC
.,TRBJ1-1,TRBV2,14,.,CASSPIEGNTEAFF,TGTGCCAGCAGCCCCATTGAGGGAAACACTGAAGCTTTCTTT
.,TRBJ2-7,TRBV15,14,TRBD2,CATSLRGTSDSTYF,TGTGCCACCAGCTTACGAGGGACTAGCGATTCCACGTACTTC
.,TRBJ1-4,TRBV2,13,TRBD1,CASSPGTGEKLFF,TGTGCCAGCAGCCCCGGGACAGGTGAAAAACTGTTTTTT
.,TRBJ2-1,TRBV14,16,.,CASSQGQAGTYNEQFF,TGTGCCAGCAGCCAAGGACAAGCCGGGACCTACAATGAGCAGTTCTTC
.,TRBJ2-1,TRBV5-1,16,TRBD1,CASSSPPGQLIHEQFF,TGCGCCAGCAGCTCGCCACCGGGACAGCTGATCCATGAGCAGTTCTTC
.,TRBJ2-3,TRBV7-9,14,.,CASPPPDQTDTQYF,TGTGCCAGTCCGCCTCCTGATCAGACAGATACGCAGTATTTT
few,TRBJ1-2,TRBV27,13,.,CASSFGGLDGYTF,TGTGCCAGCAGTTTCGGGGGTTTAGATGGCTACACCTTC
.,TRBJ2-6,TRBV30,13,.,CAWSWSGANVLTF,TGTGCCTGGAGTTGGTCTGGGGCCAACGTCCTGACTTTC
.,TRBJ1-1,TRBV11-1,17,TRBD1,CASSPWTGDFMNTEAFF,TGTGCCAGCAGCCCATGGACAGGGGACTTCATGAACACTGAAGCTTTCTTT
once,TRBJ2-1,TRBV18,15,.,CASSLADSSYNEQFF,TGTGCCAGCTCCCTAGCGGACAGCTCCTACAATGAGCAGTTCTTC
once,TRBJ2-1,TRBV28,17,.,CASSFGAYVSSYNEQFF,TGTGCCAGCAGTTTCGGTGCTTACGTCAGCTCCTACAATGAGCAGTTCTTC
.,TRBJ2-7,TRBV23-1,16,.,CASSQSTGKSSYEQYF,TGCGCCAGCAGTCAATCGACCGGTAAAAGCTCCTACGAGCAGTACTTC
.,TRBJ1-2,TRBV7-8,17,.,CASSLAAGEGIRDGYTF,TGTGCCAGCAGCTTAGCGGCAGGGGAGGGTATCAGGGATGGCTACACCTTC
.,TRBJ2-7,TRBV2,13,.,CASSPGRDDEQYF,TGTGCCAGCAGTCCCGGGCGGGACGACGAGCAGTACTTC
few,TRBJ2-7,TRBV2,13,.,CASTAIDGYEQYF,TGTGCCAGCACTGCGATAGACGGATACGAGCAGTACTTC
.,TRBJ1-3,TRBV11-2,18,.,CASNRGGTGHFSGNTIYF,TGTGCCAGCAACCGGGGGGGAACAGGCCATTTCTCTGGAAACACCATATATTTT
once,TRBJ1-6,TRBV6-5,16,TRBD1,CASSYSTGGYNSPLHF,TGTGCCAGCAGTTACTCCACAGGGGGCTATAATTCACCCCTCCACTTT
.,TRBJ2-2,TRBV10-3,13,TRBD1,CAISDTGAGELFF,TGTGCCATCAGTGATACAGGGGCCGGGGAGCTGTTTTTT
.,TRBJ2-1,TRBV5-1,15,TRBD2,CASSPGTSRYNEQFF,TGCGCCAGCAGCCCCGGGACTAGCCGGTACAATGAGCAGTTCTTC
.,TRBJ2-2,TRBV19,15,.,CASSKGVGLTGELFF,TGTGCCAGTAGTAAGGGGGTGGGCTTAACCGGGGAGCTGTTTTTT
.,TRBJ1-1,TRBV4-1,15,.,CASSREPQSATEAFF,TGCGCCAGCAGCCGAGAGCCCCAAAGCGCGACCGAAGCTTTCTTT
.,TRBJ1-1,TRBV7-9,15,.,CASSPRGRENTEAFF,TGTGCCAGCAGCCCCCGTGGCAGAGAAAACACTGAAGCTTTCTTT
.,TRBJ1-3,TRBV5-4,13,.,CASSLQGPNTIYF,TGTGCCAGCAGCTTACAGGGACCAAACACCATATATTTT